This T cell receptor (beta chain) was identified during a study of T cell repertoires in cytomegalovirus infection. In the study overall: The study used recently identified HLA-C-restricted and well-studied HLA-B-restricted CMV epitopes. Study-level results: CMV carriers with the relevant HLA were identified by cumulative public TCR beta family frequency.

Trimming pared 3 bases from V and 4 bases from J, leaving 22 bases between. The germline V gene has CDR1 SGHKS and CDR2 YYEKEE (reference sequence). The CDR3 is 17 residues long. Details on this clonotype: What it binds is unknown.

TCRdb reprocessed the reads via MiXCR and lists one record per CDR3 protein. Of about 770,000 distinct CDR3 sequences in the sample, almost 30% were seen once. The receptor was isolated from a human donor in good health (CMV status not recorded). Some clones in this sample may be carry-over from other donors' samples. The chain uses TRBV5-5 and TRBJ1-1, with a weak D call TRBD1 (5 bases). Here the sequenced sample was cultured CD8+ T cells from PBMCs, taken from culture after CMV antigen stimulation. In DNA form, the CDR3 reads TGTGCCAGCAGCTCTACCACCCCGGGACTGAGGAGCACTGAAGCTTTCTTT. This translates into CASSSTTPGLRSTEAFF.